These 13 T cell receptor beta chains were sequenced from one sample in a study of spatial heterogeneity in lung cancer. Each CDR3 protein gets one entry after TCRdb re-called the 5' RACE reads with MiXCR. The sample has around 2,800 distinct CDR3 sequences, roughly 6.5% seen once; the top ten hold around a tenth. Stated time point: sample taken at primary tumor resection. No antigen has been identified for these receptors. Overall study results and limits: The study found that expanded intratumoral alpha and beta TCR counts tracked tumor mutation counts.

Source: lung tumor tissue, taken at surgery. The receptors were sampled from a male donor with early-stage non-small cell lung cancer.

By share, this clonotype ranks as medium-sized. Because the library targeted alpha chains, this beta chain is an off-target read whose size means little. The gene calls are TRBV19 and TRBJ2-5; no firm D call. The germline V and J ends were trimmed by 3 bases and 4 bases, with 15 bases remaining between them. The V gene's germline CDR1 is LNHDA and CDR2 SQIVND (reference sequence). This CDR3 has 15 residues. The CDR3 protein is CASSMGNQNAETQYF. The CDR3 DNA reads as TGTGCCAGTAGTATGGGCAATCAGAACGCAGAGACCCAGTACTTC.

This clonotype is labeled as medium-sized. For a library built for alpha chains, this beta chain is a stray read; little rests on its size. The rearrangement joins TRBV7-2 to TRBJ2-3; 9 bases map to TRBD2. Looked up from germline, CDR1 is SGHTA and CDR2 is FQGNSA. The CDR3 length is 16 residues. Losses at the gene ends were 5 bases for V and 6 bases for J; bases not matched to a gene: 12. The CDR3 sequence is CASSPGRRGGMDTQYF. The CDR3 DNA sequence: TGTGCCAGCAGCCCTGGTCGGCGGGGGGGCATGGATACGCAGTATTTT.

Concerning this clonotype itself: This beta chain came through as a stray read in a library set up for alpha chains, and its size says little. J is TRBJ2-1 and V is TRBV5-1; TRBD1 matches at 10 bases. Germline loops: CDR1 SGHRS, CDR2 YFSETQ. Trimming removed 2 bases from V and 5 bases from J; junction bases left unmatched: 10. This CDR3 has 17 residues. This CDR3 reads CASSFFRGTGDNNEQFF. DNA of the CDR3: TGCGCCAGCAGCTTCTTCCGCGGGACAGGGGACAACAATGAGCAGTTCTTC. Looking up the rest from reference TRBV5-1 and TRBJ2-1 gives the full variable domain: KAGVTQTPRYLIKTRGQQVTLSCSPISGHRSVSWYQQTPGQGLQFLFEYFSETQRNKGNFPGRFSGRQFSNSRSEMNVSTLELGDSALYLCASSFFRGTGDNNEQFFGPGTRLTVL.

This clonotype counts as medium-sized (0.01 to 0.1%). Little can be read into the size of this beta chain, an off-target read in a library designed for alpha chains. This chain joins TRBV27 and TRBJ2-2, with TRBD1 as a possible D gene (5 bases). V lost 6 bases to trimming and J lost 5 bases, with 13 bases between them. Germline-derived CDR1 and CDR2 are MNHEY and SMNVEV (reference sequence). This CDR3 contains 14 residues. The chain's CDR3 is CASSRDRLTGELFF. CDR3 DNA: TGTGCCAGCAGCCGAGACAGACTGACCGGGGAGCTGTTTTTT.

This clonotype ranks as medium-sized. A library made for alpha chains picked up this beta chain off target, so its size means little. This chain connects TRBV5-1 to TRBJ2-2, with 14 positions matching TRBD2. The CDR3 length is 16 residues. V gave up 4 bases and J gave up 5 bases; unmatched junction bases: 4. Germline values: CDR1 SGHRS, CDR2 YFSETQ. CDR3 nucleotides: TGCGCCAGCAGCGTGGGACTAGCGGGAGTTACCGGGGAGCTGTTTTTT. Its translation: CASSVGLAGVTGELFF. The variable domain in full, completed from reference TRBV5-1 and TRBJ2-2, reads KAGVTQTPRYLIKTRGQQVTLSCSPISGHRSVSWYQQTPGQGLQFLFEYFSETQRNKGNFPGRFSGRQFSNSRSEMNVSTLELGDSALYLCASSVGLAGVTGELFFGEGSRLTVL.

This clonotype is termed medium-sized. With the library built for alpha chains, this beta chain is off target and its frequency is not meaningful. V is TRBV24-1 and J is TRBJ1-5, with D possibly being TRBD1 (5 bases). CDR3 size: 18 residues. The V gene's germline CDR1 is KGHDR and CDR2 SFDVKD. The ends were cut back, 8 bases at V and 0 bases at J, with 22 bases in the middle. In nucleotides, the CDR3 is TGTGCCACCATCGTTAGCGGGGGACCCAACCCTAGCAATCAGCCCCAGCATTTT. Translated: CATIVSGGPNPSNQPQHF.

This clonotype is judged medium-sized (0.01 to 0.1%). This beta chain is off target for a library built for alpha chains, so its abundance means little. Written as DNA, the CDR3 is TGTGCCAGCAGTTCCCCTCGGGGTCACCCTAGCACAGATACGCAGTATTTT. It translates to CASSSPRGHPSTDTQYF. The chain uses TRBV28 and TRBJ2-3, with D maybe TRBD2 (5 bases). The CDR3 covers 17 residues. The V end was cut by 4 bases, the J end by 0 bases, with 17 bases between. Germline CDR1 reads MDHEN; CDR2 reads SYDVKM.

This clonotype is classed as medium-sized. This beta chain came through as a stray read in a library set up for alpha chains, and its size says little. The chain is built from TRBV7-9 and TRBJ1-2; 7 bases align to TRBD1. Germline lookup yields CDR1 SEHNR and CDR2 FQNEAQ (reference sequence). The CDR3 loop spans 15 amino acids. Losses at the gene ends were 2 bases for V and 5 bases for J; bases not matched to a gene: 8. The CDR3 DNA sequence: TGTGCCAGCAGCTTATGGGCTGACAGGGAATATGGCTACACCTTC. Protein sequence: CASSLWADREYGYTF.

This clonotype is judged medium-sized. This beta chain came through as a stray read in a library set up for alpha chains, and its size says little. The chain recombines TRBV7-9 with TRBJ2-2; D gene uncertain. The germline V and J ends were trimmed by 5 bases and 3 bases, with 7 bases remaining between them. This CDR3 has 13 amino acids. Germline assignment: CDR1 SEHNR and CDR2 FQNEAQ (reference sequence). In nucleotides, the CDR3 is TGTGCCAGCAGCCCCGAACACACCGGGGAGCTGTTTTTT. It is translated as CASSPEHTGELFF.

This clonotype is categorized as medium-sized. This beta chain lies outside the target of a library built for alpha chains; its clone size means little. The V call is TRBV18, the J call TRBJ2-3; TRBD1 might be the D (5 bases). Per the germline V gene, CDR1 is KGHSH and CDR2 is LQKENI. The CDR3 runs 16 residues. Trimming took 2 bases from V and 3 from J, leaving 15 bases between them. The CDR3 sequence is CASSPRSQGSTDTQYF. The CDR3 bases are TGTGCCAGCTCACCAAGATCGCAGGGCTCGACAGATACGCAGTATTTT. Full variable domain (missing parts from reference TRBV18 and TRBJ2-3): NAGVMQNPRHLVRRRGQEARLRCSPMKGHSHVYWYRQLPEEGLKFMVYLQKENIIDESGMPKERFSAEFPKEGPSILRIQQVVRGDSAAYFCASSPRSQGSTDTQYFGPGTRLTVL.

This clonotype qualifies as medium-sized. This beta chain is a stray read from a library made for alpha chains; its abundance is not meaningful. The J gene is TRBJ2-5, the V gene TRBV6-5; TRBD2 is a possible D gene (6 bases). The CDR3 is made up of 13 amino acids. CDR1 is MNHEY and CDR2 is SVGAGI in the germline V gene. The V end was cut by 5 bases, the J end by 9 bases, with 16 bases between. DNA for the CDR3: TGTGCCAGCAGTCCGAGCGGGCTGGCGGCCCAGTACTTC. Translating it yields CASSPSGLAAQYF.

By its share, this clonotype is medium-sized (0.01 to 0.1%). For a library built for alpha chains, this beta chain is a stray read; little rests on its size. This chain connects TRBV6-2 or TRBV6-3 to TRBJ1-5; weak D call: TRBD1 (5 bases). The CDR3 spans 13 residues. Deletions cut 6 bases from V and 6 bases from J, with 12 bases between. Looked up from germline, CDR1 is MNHEY and CDR2 is SVGEGT. CDR3 coding DNA: TGTGCCAGCAGGGGGCCGGGGGGTCAGCCCCAGCATTTT. This translates into CASRGPGGQPQHF.

In its sample, this clonotype is medium-sized. This beta chain is a stray read from a library made for alpha chains; its abundance is not meaningful. This chain joins TRBV5-1 and TRBJ2-3; D is unresolved. The CDR3 consists of 11 residues. Germline V gives CDR1 SGHRS, CDR2 YFSETQ. V was shortened by 4 bases and J by 11 bases, with 11 bases between the two germline ends. The CDR3 spells CASSTGELQYF. The CDR3 DNA sequence: TGCGCCAGCAGCACCGGAGAGTTGCAGTATTTT.